The present TCR beta chain was sequenced within a study of cytotoxic CD8 clonotypes in ibrutinib-treated CLL. Study-level information: Patients gave response samples after a median approximately 11 months of treatment, range 6 to 36. Productive templates averaged around 260,000 per sample, and productive rearrangements 85,000 to 95,000. Study-wide results and caveats: At progression, clonality fell back toward baseline after rising at ibrutinib response. Clonality was higher at baseline than in age-matched healthy donors and tracked circulating CD8+ T-cell counts.

The V end was cut by 5 bases, the J end by 2 bases, with 10 bases between. The CDR3 loop spans 13 amino acids. The germline V gene encodes CDR1 WSHSY and CDR2 SAAADI. Worth noting for this clone: What it recognizes is unknown.

TCRdb keeps only in-frame clones here, not all; method: immunoSEQ multiplex PCR. The sample holds about 300,000 clones, roughly four fifths seen once. This chain links TRBV10-2 with TRBJ2-7; either TRBD1 or TRBD2 may fit D (6 bases each). The specimen was PBMCs, collected at disease progression, from a patient treated with ibrutinib. The clonotype was recovered from a human donor with chronic lymphocytic leukemia. The CDR3 reads CASSWGAPYEQYF. The CDR3 region has the DNA TGCGCCAGCAGTTGGGGGGCCCCCTACGAGCAGTACTTC.